Listed below are T cell receptor beta chains from one sample, sequenced in a study of human T cells and chemical hapten exposure. TCRdb re-called the RACE reads with MiXCR, one entry per CDR3 protein. The sample shows 80,000 to 100,000 distinct CDR3 sequences, less than 11% of them seen only once. The sample here was whole blood, taken in connection with sensitization to the hapten diphenylcyclopropenone (DPC). The receptors come from a woman aged 50 to 60 with alopecia areata. Some clones in this sample may be carry-over from other donors' samples. The CDR3 runs from the conserved cysteine through the conserved F or W. Each record gives: D gene, V gene, clone size, J gene, CDR3 protein, CDR3 DNA. The D gene is left open where the match is weak. Only some rows state a clone size, as once, few, many or a class for expanded clones.

TRBD2	TRBV29-1	-	TRBJ2-3	CSFGTSGSTDTQYF	TGCAGCTTTGGAACTAGCGGGAGCACAGATACGCAGTATTTT
-	TRBV28	few	TRBJ2-1	CASRGVGEQFF	TGTGCCAGCAGAGGCGTAGGTGAGCAGTTCTTC
-	TRBV5-1	medium-sized	TRBJ1-1	CASNNPGLRDTEAFF	TGCGCCAGCAATAACCCAGGGTTAAGGGACACTGAAGCTTTCTTT
-	TRBV20-1	few	TRBJ2-7	CSATSPGLPDSEQYF	TGCAGTGCTACCTCTCCGGGACTTCCCGATAGCGAGCAGTACTTC
-	TRBV20-1	many	TRBJ2-2	CSARVSAGELFF	TGCAGTGCTAGAGTGTCAGCCGGGGAGCTGTTTTTT
-	TRBV9	few	TRBJ1-2	CASSAQVLYGYTF	TGTGCCAGCAGCGCGCAAGTGCTCTATGGCTACACCTTC
-	TRBV7-9	-	TRBJ2-1	CASSLVLAGNEQFF	TGTGCCAGCAGCTTAGTTTTAGCTGGGAATGAGCAGTTCTTC
TRBD2	TRBV14	few	TRBJ2-3	CASSQVREDTDTQYF	TGTGCCAGCAGCCAAGTGCGGGAGGACACAGATACGCAGTATTTT
-	TRBV28	-	TRBJ2-2	CASKLSMGADTGELFF	TGTGCCAGTAAACTTTCAATGGGGGCGGACACCGGGGAGCTGTTTTTT
-	TRBV5-8	few	TRBJ1-5	CASSLVTPEPQHF	TGTGCCAGCAGCTTGGTTACACCAGAGCCCCAGCATTTT
-	TRBV28	few	TRBJ2-3	CASSRGMGSGHTDTQYF	TGTGCCAGCAGCCGGGGGATGGGGAGCGGCCACACAGATACGCAGTATTTT
TRBD1	TRBV7-6	many	TRBJ2-7	CASRAGTGGAYEQYF	TGTGCCAGCAGAGCCGGGACAGGAGGCGCCTACGAGCAGTACTTC
-	TRBV2	few	TRBJ2-1	CASGAGTRDRKQFF	TGTGCCAGCGGAGCCGGGACCCGTGACCGTAAGCAGTTCTTC
-	TRBV3-1	many	TRBJ2-2	CASSQKGRYNGELFF	TGTGCCAGCAGCCAAAAGGGCCGCTACAACGGGGAGCTGTTTTTT
TRBD1	TRBV7-2	many	TRBJ2-1	CASSTRGQARFGYNEQFF	TGTGCCAGCAGCACGAGGGGACAGGCTAGGTTTGGGTACAATGAGCAGTTCTTC
-	TRBV20-1	few	TRBJ1-6	CSATLSGDSPLHF	TGCAGTGCTACCCTCTCGGGGGACTCACCCCTCCACTTT
TRBD1	TRBV30	-	TRBJ1-4	CARGTGGEKLFF	TGTGCCCGTGGGACAGGCGGGGAAAAACTGTTTTTT
TRBD1	TRBV2	-	TRBJ1-1	CASGTGVLNTEAFF	TGTGCCAGCGGGACAGGGGTTTTGAACACTGAAGCTTTCTTT
TRBD1	TRBV10-2	-	TRBJ2-1	CASSGRRDRGNEQFF	TGCGCCAGCTCTGGCCGCCGGGACAGGGGAAATGAGCAGTTCTTC
-	TRBV29-1	many	TRBJ1-1	CSVENDLATEAFF	TGCAGCGTTGAAAATGATCTGGCCACTGAAGCTTTCTTT
-	TRBV19	few	TRBJ2-3	CASSTEQRSTDTQYF	TGTGCCAGTAGTACCGAACAGAGATCCACAGATACGCAGTATTTT
-	TRBV3-1	many	TRBJ2-7	CASSQDQRSYEQYF	TGTGCCAGCAGCCAGGACCAGCGGAGCTACGAGCAGTACTTC
-	TRBV12-3/TRBV12-4	many	TRBJ2-3	CASSLRGFGTSTDTQYF	TGTGCCAGCAGTTTGAGGGGGTTCGGGACTTCCACAGATACGCAGTATTTT
-	TRBV20-1	-	TRBJ2-3	CSARDRLDASTDTQYF	TGCAGTGCTAGAGATCGCCTTGACGCTAGCACAGATACGCAGTATTTT
-	TRBV3-1	-	TRBJ2-5	CASSQDPSAQETQYF	TGTGCCAGCAGCCAAGATCCCAGCGCCCAAGAGACCCAGTACTTC
TRBD2	TRBV12-3/TRBV12-4	-	TRBJ2-1	CASSGLAVTRNNEQFF	TGTGCCAGCAGTGGACTAGCGGTAACCCGAAACAATGAGCAGTTCTTC
TRBD2	TRBV9	few	TRBJ2-1	CASSRGGLAGGAPFF	TGTGCCAGCAGCAGAGGGGGACTAGCGGGAGGAGCGCCGTTCTTC
TRBD2	TRBV18	many	TRBJ2-7	CASSPRLAGGPYEQYF	TGTGCCAGCTCACCCCGACTAGCGGGAGGGCCTTACGAGCAGTACTTC
-	TRBV20-1	many	TRBJ1-1	CSASGGPLDGAFF	TGCAGTGCTAGTGGGGGGCCTCTGGATGGAGCTTTCTTT
-	TRBV5-4	few	TRBJ1-2	CASSLGQALPGSNYGYTF	TGTGCCAGCAGCTTGGGTCAGGCCCTACCTGGTTCTAACTATGGCTACACCTTC